The clone carrying this TCR beta chain was observed once. Germline V CDR1 and CDR2: LNHDA, SQIVND (reference sequence). The CDR3 extends over 14 amino acids. J lost 8 bases, V lost 5 bases, and 7 bases had no gene match. The source of the sample is a study of blood T cell repertoires in COVID-19. Clones were sequenced by immunoSEQ multiplex PCR, and TCRdb holds only the in-frame ones, with some missing. The repertoire holds under 150,000 clones, 75% to 90% seen once, with approximately 4.5% in the top ten. The chain is built from TRBV19 and TRBJ2-1, with 9 bases aligning to TRBD1. Material: peripheral blood. The TCR was taken from a woman aged 45-65 years with acute or convalescent COVID-19. CDR3 protein: CASSFRDRVHEQFF. The CDR3 DNA reads as TGTGCCAGTAGTTTCCGGGACAGGGTCCATGAGCAGTTCTTC.